These T cell receptor beta chains were read from a single sample in a study of blood T cell repertoires in COVID-19. This table comes from immunoSEQ multiplex PCR, and its TCRdb copy is limited to in-frame clones, with some not included. The table lists roughly 30,000 clones, more than 65% of them singletons. Sequencing was done on a sample of peripheral blood. All receptors derive from a woman aged 55-70 years with acute or convalescent COVID-19. Each CDR3 is given with its conserved first and last residue. The order of the fields is J gene, V gene, D gene, CDR3 length, CDR3 DNA, CDR3 protein. The D gene is left open where the match is weak.

J gene: TRBJ1-5
V gene: TRBV28
D gene: NA
CDR3 length: 16
CDR3 DNA: TGTGCCAGCAGCTACGGGTCGGTCAATAGCAATCAGCCCCAGCATTTT
CDR3 protein: CASSYGSVNSNQPQHF

J gene: TRBJ2-3
V gene: TRBV19
D gene: NA
CDR3 length: 13
CDR3 DNA: TGTGCCTCCGTGGGGAGGAGCACAGATACGCAGTATTTT
CDR3 protein: CASVGRSTDTQYF

J gene: TRBJ1-2
V gene: TRBV7-9
D gene: NA
CDR3 length: 13
CDR3 DNA: TGTGCCAGCAGCTCGACAGCCAACTATGGCTACACCTTC
CDR3 protein: CASSSTANYGYTF

J gene: TRBJ1-1
V gene: TRBV18
D gene: NA
CDR3 length: 14
CDR3 DNA: TGTGCCAGCTCACCCCCGGGCAGGGACACTGAAGCTTTCTTT
CDR3 protein: CASSPPGRDTEAFF

J gene: TRBJ1-5
V gene: TRBV27
D gene: NA
CDR3 length: 14
CDR3 DNA: TGTGCCAGCAGTTTAAGTAGTCCGTATCAGCCCCAGCATTTT
CDR3 protein: CASSLSSPYQPQHF

J gene: TRBJ1-1
V gene: TRBV10-3
D gene: TRBD1
CDR3 length: 14
CDR3 DNA: TGTGCCATCAGTCCCCAAGGACAGGGGGCGCCGGCTTTCTTT
CDR3 protein: CAISPQGQGAPAFF

J gene: TRBJ1-2
V gene: TRBV29-1
D gene: NA
CDR3 length: 14
CDR3 DNA: TGCAGCGCCGGGAGCCGGGGTTTACGGTATGGCTACACCTTC
CDR3 protein: CSAGSRGLRYGYTF

J gene: TRBJ2-3
V gene: TRBV9
D gene: NA
CDR3 length: 16
CDR3 DNA: TGTGCCAGCAGCCGCGGCGGGGGCCCTAGCACAGATACGCAGTATTTT
CDR3 protein: CASSRGGGPSTDTQYF

J gene: TRBJ2-5
V gene: TRBV2
D gene: TRBD2
CDR3 length: 14
CDR3 DNA: TGTGCCAGCAGTCTTAGCGGGGCGGAAGAGACCCAGTACTTC
CDR3 protein: CASSLSGAEETQYF

J gene: TRBJ2-6
V gene: TRBV24-1
D gene: NA
CDR3 length: 18
CDR3 DNA: TGTGCCACCAGTGGTAGGGGCCAGAGTTCATCTGGGGCCAACGTCCTGACTTTC
CDR3 protein: CATSGRGQSSSGANVLTF